The source of this TCR beta chain is a study of T cell changes during pregnancy in multiple sclerosis (dated by TCRdb to the late 2010s). About the investigation overall: The study examined how the T cell repertoire changed over the course of pregnancy in women with multiple sclerosis.

Libraries were constructed by the immunoSEQ multiplex PCR assay. TCRdb carries this immuneACCESS record with in-frame sequences only. Its versions omit some clonotypes, under half of them owing to an unresolved V gene in the studies checked, with the rest unexplained. This sample holds some 26,000 clones; roughly nine tenths were observed only once. About 0.61% of the sample rests with the top ten. Turning to this clone: Its antigen remains unidentified. Base qualities are not provided; no much larger clone lies one nucleotide away.

Sequences were derived from CD4+ T cells from peripheral blood mononuclear cells, sampled in the first trimester of pregnancy. The sequence was obtained from a female donor in good health, enrolled as a control in a pregnancy study.

The DNA reads as follows: TGTGCCAGCAGCCCACAGTGGGGCAAAGCTTTCTTT. Translated, this gives CASSPQWGKAFF. Rearrangement joined TRBV5-6 to TRBJ1-1; TRBD1 could be the D gene, as 5 bases match. The CDR3 goes from the cysteine to the phenylalanine over 12 residues. This entry keeps only the CDR3 DNA: 36 bases, framed from base 1. Via the germline V gene, CDR1 is SGHDT and CDR2 YYEEEE. V and J are truncated by 4 bases and 9 bases respectively, leaving an intervening sequence of 13 bases.